The T cell receptor beta chain described here comes from a study of blood T cell repertoires in COVID-19. About the research overall: Samples representing acute and convalescent COVID-19 were sourced from the United States, Italy and Spain.

Using immunoSEQ multiplex PCR, the repertoire was profiled, and TCRdb retains in-frame clones only, with some absent. The sample includes about 89,000 clones, around 80% of them seen just once. The CDR3 runs 13 residues. Germline lookup yields CDR1 SEHNR and CDR2 FQNEAQ (reference sequence). V lost 4 bases and J 4 bases, leaving 11 bases between the germline ends. J is TRBJ2-7 and V is TRBV7-9; tentative D call: TRBD1 (5 bases). The TCR comes from a human donor in a cohort sampled during active COVID-19. The sequencing sample was made of peripheral blood. Here the CDR3 reads CASSSGRVYEQYF. DNA of the CDR3: TGTGCCAGCAGCTCCGGCAGGGTATACGAGCAGTACTTC.